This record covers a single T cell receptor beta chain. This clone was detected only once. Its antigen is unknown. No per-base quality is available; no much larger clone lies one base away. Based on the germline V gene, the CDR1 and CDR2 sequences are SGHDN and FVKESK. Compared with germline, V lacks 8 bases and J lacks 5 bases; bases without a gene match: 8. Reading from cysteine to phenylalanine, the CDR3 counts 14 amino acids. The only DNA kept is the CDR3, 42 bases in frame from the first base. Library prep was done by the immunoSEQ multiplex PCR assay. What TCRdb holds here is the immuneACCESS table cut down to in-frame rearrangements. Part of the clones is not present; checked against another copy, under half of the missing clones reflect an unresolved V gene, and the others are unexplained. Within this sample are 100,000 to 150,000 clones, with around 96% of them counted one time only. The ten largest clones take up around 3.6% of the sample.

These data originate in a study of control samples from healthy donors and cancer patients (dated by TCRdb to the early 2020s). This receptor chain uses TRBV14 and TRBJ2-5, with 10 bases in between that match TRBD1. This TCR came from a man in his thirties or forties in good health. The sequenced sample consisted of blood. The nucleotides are TGTGCCAGCGGGACGACAGGGGGCGCGGAGACCCAGTACTTC. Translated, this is CASGTTGGAETQYF.